The rows below give T cell receptor beta chains drawn from one sample of a study of blood T cell repertoires in COVID-19. Assay used: immunoSEQ multiplex PCR; TCRdb lists only in-frame clones, some missing. The sample has 350,000 to 400,000 clones, 86% seen once; the top ten hold around 7.5%. The sequenced sample consisted of peripheral blood. These receptors all stem from an older woman with COVID-19, enrolled during active disease. The CDR3 runs from the conserved cysteine through the conserved F or W. A D gene is named only where the DNA matches it firmly. Size values are once, few and many counts, or a class for expanded clones, and some rows have none.

j_gene,len,d_gene,abundance,v_gene,CDR3aa,CDR3nt
TRBJ2-7,17,-,once,TRBV21-1,CASSKGSTTSVDYEQYF,TGTGCCAGCAGCAAAGGCTCCACGACTAGCGTTGACTACGAGCAGTACTTC
TRBJ2-1,16,TRBD2,-,TRBV6-2/TRBV6-3,CASSYIGGGAYNEQFF,TGTGCCAGCAGTTACATTGGCGGGGGTGCCTACAATGAGCAGTTCTTC
TRBJ1-2,13,-,-,TRBV12-3/TRBV12-4,CASSFGEDYGYTF,TGTGCCAGCAGTTTTGGGGAGGACTATGGCTACACCTTC
TRBJ2-7,13,-,-,TRBV5-6,CASSPTGSYEQYF,TGTGCCAGCAGCCCTACAGGGAGCTACGAGCAGTACTTC
TRBJ2-7,15,TRBD1,-,TRBV19,CASSMPGTATYEQYF,TGTGCCAGTAGTATGCCCGGGACAGCCACCTACGAGCAGTACTTC
TRBJ2-7,12,-,-,TRBV3-1/TRBV3-2,CASSQGGYEQYF,TGTGCCAGCAGCCAAGGAGGATACGAGCAGTACTTC
TRBJ2-1,14,-,once,TRBV6-2/TRBV6-3,CASSYSKRYNEQFF,TGTGCCAGCAGTTACTCGAAGAGGTACAATGAGCAGTTCTTC
TRBJ2-5,14,TRBD2,-,TRBV9,CASSFSGVGETQYF,TGTGCCAGCAGCTTTAGCGGGGTTGGTGAGACCCAGTACTTC
TRBJ1-6,15,-,-,TRBV30,CAWIRGNGRNSPLHF,TGTGCCTGGATCAGGGGAAACGGCCGGAATTCACCCCTCCACTTT
TRBJ2-5,14,-,-,TRBV15,CATSRGGAQETQYF,TGTGCCACCAGCAGAGGCGGGGCCCAAGAGACCCAGTACTTC
TRBJ2-1,11,-,-,TRBV10-2,CASGTINEQFF,TGCGCCAGCGGGACAATCAATGAGCAGTTCTTC
TRBJ2-7,15,TRBD1,-,TRBV5-6,CASSQTGTGGSEQYF,TGTGCCAGCAGCCAAACCGGGACAGGGGGCAGCGAGCAGTACTTC
TRBJ2-7,15,TRBD1,-,TRBV12-5,CASVPGQGASGEQYF,TGTGCTAGTGTCCCGGGACAGGGGGCGTCGGGAGAGCAGTACTTC
TRBJ2-3,13,TRBD2,-,TRBV5-4,CASRIAGGRRQYF,TGTGCCAGCAGGATAGCGGGGGGCCGCCGGCAGTATTTT
TRBJ1-5,14,-,-,TRBV6-1,CASSEFSSNQPQHF,TGTGCCAGCAGTGAATTTAGCAGCAATCAGCCCCAGCATTTT
TRBJ2-1,13,TRBD1,-,TRBV24-1,CATSKTGDNEQFF,TGTGCCACCAGTAAGACAGGGGACAATGAGCAGTTCTTC
TRBJ2-5,14,-,-,TRBV5-5,CASSLWGGRETQYF,TGTGCCAGCAGCTTGTGGGGGGGGCGAGAGACCCAGTACTTC
TRBJ2-3,14,-,-,TRBV6-1,CASSEAGPSWTQYF,TGTGCCAGCAGTGAAGCGGGGCCCTCCTGGACGCAGTATTTT
TRBJ1-1,13,TRBD1,-,TRBV12-3/TRBV12-4,CASNGGGSAEAFF,TGTGCCAGCAACGGAGGGGGCAGTGCTGAAGCTTTCTTT
TRBJ2-1,16,-,-,TRBV9,CASSVDVGGSYNEQFF,TGTGCCAGCAGCGTAGATGTCGGGGGCTCCTACAATGAGCAGTTCTTC
TRBJ2-5,14,-,-,TRBV5-1,CASSLGTAQETQYF,TGCGCCAGCAGCTTGGGGACAGCGCAAGAGACCCAGTACTTC
TRBJ2-3,14,TRBD1,-,TRBV5-8,CASSSHVRGSTQYF,TGTGCCAGCAGCTCGCATGTCAGGGGGAGTACGCAGTATTTT
TRBJ2-5,13,-,-,TRBV2,CASMSNGRETQYF,TGTGCCAGCATGTCTAACGGTCGGGAGACCCAGTACTTC
TRBJ2-2,15,TRBD2,-,TRBV10-3,CAIRETSLDTGELFF,TGTGCCATCAGGGAGACTAGCTTGGACACCGGGGAGCTGTTTTTT
TRBJ2-3,16,TRBD2,-,TRBV6-5,CASSLGGGGAPDTQYF,TGTGCCAGCAGTTTGGGTGGCGGGGGGGCTCCAGATACGCAGTATTTT
TRBJ1-2,16,-,-,TRBV6-1,CASSEIWAAAYYGYTF,TGTGCCAGCAGTGAAATCTGGGCAGCCGCTTACTATGGCTACACCTTC
TRBJ2-3,16,TRBD2,-,TRBV11-2,CASSSGGFASTDTQYF,TGTGCCAGCAGCTCCGGGGGGTTCGCTAGCACAGATACGCAGTATTTT
TRBJ2-3,12,-,-,TRBV2,CASSPGRDTQYF,TGTGCCAGCAGCCCCGGGAGAGATACGCAGTATTTT
TRBJ1-2,14,TRBD1,-,TRBV6-5,CASSLARDSYGYTF,TGTGCCAGCAGTTTAGCCCGGGACAGCTATGGCTACACCTTC
TRBJ2-4,19,TRBD1,-,TRBV7-8,CASSPWGTGFLLDKNIQYF,TGTGCCAGCAGCCCGTGGGGGACAGGATTTTTATTAGACAAAAACATTCAGTACTTC
TRBJ2-6,15,-,-,TRBV14,CASSRGSSGANVLTF,TGTGCCAGCAGCCGCGGTAGCTCTGGGGCCAACGTCCTGACTTTC
TRBJ2-3,14,-,-,TRBV6-5,CASVTVPSTDTQYF,TGTGCCAGCGTCACAGTACCTAGCACAGATACGCAGTATTTT
TRBJ2-7,14,TRBD1,-,TRBV7-9,CASSLDRGEGEQYF,TGTGCCAGCAGCTTGGACAGGGGAGAGGGGGAGCAGTACTTC
TRBJ2-7,17,TRBD2,-,TRBV7-9,CASSPRGDSGGFYEQYF,TGTGCCAGCAGCCCGCGGGGGGATAGCGGGGGGTTCTACGAGCAGTACTTC
TRBJ1-3,15,TRBD1,-,TRBV7-3,CASSSGTGAGNTIYF,TGTGCCAGCAGCTCAGGGACAGGGGCTGGAAACACCATATATTTT
TRBJ1-2,11,-,-,TRBV20-1,CSAPGGSGYTF,TGCAGTGCCCCCGGGGGAAGTGGCTACACCTTC
TRBJ2-3,13,-,-,TRBV7-3,CASSFFSGDTQYF,TGTGCCAGCAGCTTTTTTAGTGGAGATACGCAGTATTTT
TRBJ2-1,13,-,once,TRBV7-2,CASSAGTHNEQFF,TGTGCCAGCAGCGCCGGGACACACAATGAGCAGTTCTTC
TRBJ1-2,14,TRBD1,-,TRBV2,CASLRDSMNYGYTF,TGTGCCAGCCTACGGGACAGCATGAACTATGGCTACACCTTC
TRBJ1-1,13,-,-,TRBV19,CASSAQGNTEAFF,TGTGCCAGTAGTGCACAGGGGAACACTGAAGCTTTCTTT
TRBJ1-2,15,-,-,TRBV9,CASSVGLGALYGYTF,TGTGCCAGCAGCGTAGGATTAGGGGCGCTCTATGGCTACACCTTC
TRBJ1-5,15,TRBD1,-,TRBV19,CASIRSGTDNQPQHF,TGTGCCAGTATTAGATCGGGGACAGATAATCAGCCCCAGCATTTT